Below are 31 T cell receptor beta chains sequenced from a single sample in a study of T cell responses to AZD1222 COVID-19 vaccine. Assay used: immunoSEQ multiplex PCR; TCRdb lists only in-frame clones, some missing. Found here are roughly 180,000 clones, 75% to 95% of them singletons; the top ten hold 2.5% to 3%. The sequencing here drew on peripheral blood, taken on day 0 of AZD1222 vaccination. These receptors were collected from an adult in good health.

This chain uses TRBV6-1 with TRBJ1-4, with a tentative D call TRBD1 (6 bases). Germline V lookup: CDR1 MNHNS, CDR2 SASEGT. V gave up 1 base and J gave up 4 bases, with 13 bases separating them. The CDR3 sequence is 16 residues long. The chain's CDR3 is CASSEEGQSNNEKLFF. DNA for the CDR3: TGTGCCAGCAGTGAAGAAGGACAGTCTAATAATGAAAAACTGTTTTTT.

The CDR3 nucleotides read TGTGCCATCAGTGAGTGGCAGGACATGAACACTGAAGCTTTCTTT. Protein: CAISEWQDMNTEAFF. The V call is TRBV10-3, the J call TRBJ1-1, with D possibly TRBD1 on 5 matching bases. The CDR3 runs to 15 residues. V gave up 1 base and J gave up 0 bases, with 9 bases separating them. CDR1 and CDR2 from the germline V gene are ENHRY and SYGVKD.

Note on this clone: In the same sample, other DNA sequences code for this CDR3. This chain links TRBV27 with TRBJ2-1; 14 bases fit TRBD2. Germline loops: CDR1 MNHEY, CDR2 SMNVEV (reference sequence). Trimming took 8 bases from V and 3 from J; bases not matched to a gene: 3. The CDR3 is made up of 15 amino acids. CDR3 nucleotides: TGTGCCAGCTCGGGGACTAGCGGGAGCTACAATGAGCAGTTCTTC. It translates to CASSGTSGSYNEQFF.

The chain links TRBV14 to TRBJ2-1; D is undetermined. Germline assignment: CDR1 SGHDN and CDR2 FVKESK. The CDR3 has 16 amino acids. The ends were cut back, 3 bases at V and 0 bases at J, with 12 bases in the middle. Written as DNA, the CDR3 is TGTGCCAGCAGCCAGGAGTTCTCTAGCTCCTACAATGAGCAGTTCTTC. Amino acid sequence: CASSQEFSSSYNEQFF.

This sequence joins TRBV4-3 and TRBJ1-6; 9 positions match TRBD1. V lost 0 bases, J lost 9 bases, and 3 bases stayed unmatched. The V gene's germline CDR1 is LGHNA and CDR2 YSLEER. CDR3 size: 15 residues. The CDR3 protein is CASSQDRDRASPLHF. CDR3 sequence (DNA): TGCGCCAGCAGCCAAGATCGGGACAGGGCTTCACCCCTCCACTTT.

This clone was found once. This rearrangement joins TRBV9 to TRBJ2-1; 16 nucleotides align to TRBD2. Trimming at V came to 0 bases and at J to 10 bases, leaving 7 bases not matched to a gene. Germline V gene data show CDR1 as SGDLS and CDR2 as YYNGEE. There are 17 residues in the CDR3. CDR3: CASSVAPGTSGGEEQFF. Written as DNA, the CDR3 is TGTGCCAGCAGCGTAGCCCCGGGGACTAGCGGGGGGGAGGAGCAGTTCTTC.

This chain connects TRBV14 to TRBJ2-7, with D perhaps TRBD1 (5 bases). V was clipped by 5 bases and J by 4 bases, with 21 bases between them. This CDR3 is 16 amino acids long. Germline-derived CDR1 and CDR2 are SGHDN and FVKESK. CDR3: CASSKKGQGITYEQYF. The DNA for the CDR3 is TGTGCCAGCAGCAAAAAGGGGCAGGGAATCACTTACGAGCAGTACTTC. Full variable domain (outside the CDR3, taken from reference TRBV14 and TRBJ2-7): EAGVTQFPSHSVIEKGQTVTLRCDPISGHDNLYWYRRVMGKEIKFLLHFVKESKQDESGMPNNRFLAERTGGTYSTLKVQPAELEDSGVYFCASSKKGQGITYEQYFGPGTRLTVT.

This chain links TRBV3-1 (or the pseudogene TRBV3-2) with TRBJ1-2; possibly TRBD1 for D (5 bases). Germline V gene lookup returns CDR1 LGHDT and CDR2 YNNKEL (reference sequence). V was pared by 5 bases and J by 4 bases, with 20 bases between. The CDR3 spans 16 residues. The CDR3 sequence is CASSSKQRQPVYGYTF. CDR3 bases: TGTGCCAGCAGCAGTAAACAGCGACAGCCTGTCTATGGCTACACCTTC.

The chain is built from TRBV19 and TRBJ2-5; D is possibly TRBD1 or TRBD2 (6 bases each). The CDR3 extends over 14 amino acids. The ends were cut back, 1 base at V and 5 bases at J, with 11 bases in the middle. CDR1 and CDR2 from the germline V gene are LNHDA and SQIVND (reference sequence). This CDR3 reads CASSIVRGRETQYF. The DNA of the CDR3 is TGTGCCAGTAGTATAGTACGGGGGCGGGAGACCCAGTACTTC.

V is TRBV4-3 and J is TRBJ2-2; D uncertain. Per germline, CDR1 LGHNA and CDR2 YSLEER. The V end lost 0 bases, the J end lost 7 bases, and 12 bases lay between the germline ends. The CDR3 has 15 residues. CDR3 protein: CASSQEVGWGGELFF. The CDR3 DNA reads as TGCGCCAGCAGCCAAGAAGTGGGGTGGGGCGGGGAGCTGTTTTTT.

The V call is TRBV12-3 or TRBV12-4, the J call TRBJ2-2; D not resolved. Trimming took 5 bases from V and 3 from J, leaving 7 bases between them. The CDR3 spans 13 residues. In DNA, the CDR3 is TGTGCCAGCAGTGAATTGGACACCGGGGAGCTGTTTTTT. Its translation is CASSELDTGELFF.

The chain combines TRBV7-3 with TRBJ2-5; 8 bases line up with TRBD1. The germline gives CDR1 SGHTA, CDR2 FQGTGA. Trimming removed 5 bases from V and 5 bases from J; junction bases left unmatched: 7. The CDR3 sequence is 14 residues long. This CDR3 is CASSPRTGRETQYF. The CDR3 DNA follows: TGTGCCAGCAGCCCCCGGACAGGGCGGGAGACCCAGTACTTC. The complete variable domain, with remaining parts taken from reference TRBV7-3 and TRBJ2-5, reads GAGVSQTPSNKVTEKGKYVELRCDPISGHTALYWYRQSLGQGPEFLIYFQGTGAADDSGLPNDRFFAVRPEGSVSTLKIQRTERGDSAVYLCASSPRTGRETQYFGPGTRLLVL.

The rearrangement links TRBV4-2 to TRBJ2-1; maybe TRBD2 (6 bases). Trimming shortened V by 1 base and J by 5 bases, and 15 bases separated the two germline ends. The CDR3 runs to 16 residues. Germline V lookup: CDR1 LGHNA, CDR2 YNFKEQ. CDR3 in DNA: TGTGCCAGCAGCCAAGTTCGGCTCCCTAGCGACAATGAGCAGTTCTTC. Translation gives CASSQVRLPSDNEQFF.

Written as DNA, the CDR3 is TGTGCCAGTAGTGAACGTCAGGGGGCTAATGAAAAACTGTTTTTT. It translates to CASSERQGANEKLFF. The chain is built from TRBV19 and TRBJ1-4; 7 bases are a match to TRBD1. The CDR3 contains 15 residues. With 5 bases clipped from V and 3 bases from J, the junction kept 6 bases outside the gene matches. Germline V gene data show CDR1 as LNHDA and CDR2 as SQIVND (reference sequence).

The chain employs TRBV10-3 and TRBJ2-3, with TRBD2 matching 15 bases. The CDR3 extends over 16 amino acids. The germline V gene has CDR1 ENHRY and CDR2 SYGVKD. The CDR3 here is CAAGTSGGLSTDTQYF. CDR3 bases: TGTGCTGCCGGGACTAGCGGGGGGCTTAGCACAGATACGCAGTATTTT.

This chain joins TRBV5-6 and TRBJ1-1; D remains unclear. With 4 bases removed from V and 8 bases from J, the gap between germline ends came to 12 bases. The CDR3 sequence is 12 residues long. Germline values: CDR1 SGHDT, CDR2 YYEEEE. CDR3 loop: CASSPSSREAFF. CDR3 DNA: TGTGCCAGCAGCCCGAGCTCCAGGGAAGCTTTCTTT.

The V call is TRBV6-5, the J call TRBJ1-2; D may be TRBD1 (5 bases). Germline assignment: CDR1 MNHEY and CDR2 SVGAGI. Trimming shortened V by 4 bases and J by 1 base, and 10 bases separated the two germline ends. The CDR3 is 14 amino acids. CDR3 DNA sequence: TGTGCCAGCAGTTTAGGGGATGTTAACTATGGCTACACCTTC. Translated: CASSLGDVNYGYTF.

This rearrangement joins TRBV5-1 to TRBJ1-1; no clear D. Germline assignment: CDR1 SGHRS and CDR2 YFSETQ. The V and J ends lost 1 base and 4 bases respectively, with 11 bases between them. The CDR3 extends over 14 amino acids. The CDR3 region has the DNA TGCGCCAGCAGCTTGCAGGTGCGGGGCACTGAAGCTTTCTTT. This translates into CASSLQVRGTEAFF.

The chain employs TRBV3-1 (or the pseudogene TRBV3-2) and TRBJ1-1; D remains unclear. Germline V gene lookup returns CDR1 LGHDT and CDR2 YNNKEL (reference sequence). The CDR3 extends over 12 amino acids. Trimming pared 4 bases from V and 3 bases from J, leaving 6 bases between. The CDR3 loop reads CASSRRDTEAFF. CDR3 in DNA: TGTGCCAGCAGCCGGAGGGACACTGAAGCTTTCTTT.

The chain carries TRBV9 and TRBJ1-2, with TRBD1 matching over 7 bases. The length of the CDR3 is 12 residues. Germline loops: CDR1 SGDLS, CDR2 YYNGEE. V was pared by 3 bases and J by 8 bases, with 4 bases of the junction left unmatched. In DNA, the CDR3 is TGTGCCAGCAGCGCGGACAGGTTCGGCTACACCTTC. Encoded protein: CASSADRFGYTF.

This chain links TRBV6-4 with TRBJ2-1; TRBD2 matches at 14 bases. V shed 11 bases, J shed 4 bases, and the junction held 16 bases outside the gene matches. The CDR3 loop spans 18 amino acids. Germline values: CDR1 MRHNA, CDR2 SNTAGT. CDR3: CAGTQTSGGEETYNEQFF. The CDR3 bases are TGTGCCGGTACACAGACTAGCGGGGGGGAGGAAACATACAATGAGCAGTTCTTC.

V and J are TRBV7-9 and TRBJ2-3; 7 nucleotides line up with TRBD2. Germline-derived CDR1 and CDR2 are SEHNR and FQNEAQ (reference sequence). The CDR3 consists of 17 residues. V lost 5 bases to trimming and J lost 4 bases; unmatched junction nucleotides: 15. CDR3 in DNA: TGTGCCAGCAGCCAAGCCCGGGGGACTACCGGATCAGATACGCAGTATTTT. Translating it yields CASSQARGTTGSDTQYF.

The V call is TRBV6-2 or TRBV6-3, the J call TRBJ1-1; perhaps TRBD1 as D (6 bases). With 0 bases removed from V and 0 bases from J, the gap between germline ends came to 20 bases. Germline CDR1 and CDR2: MNHEY and SVGEGT. The length of the CDR3 is 19 residues. In nucleotides, the CDR3 is TGTGCCAGCAGTTACTCAACTAAGAGGACAGAGACCATGAACACTGAAGCTTTCTTT. Amino acids: CASSYSTKRTETMNTEAFF.

This clone was seen a single time. The chain uses TRBV4-2 and TRBJ2-1; 8 bases map to TRBD2. The V gene end was trimmed by 3 bases and the J gene end by 0 bases; junction bases not matched to a gene: 13. This CDR3 spans 19 amino acids. Germline V gene data show CDR1 as LGHNA and CDR2 as YNFKEQ. The CDR3 is CASSHPPRASGPSYNEQFF. CDR3 in DNA: TGTGCCAGCAGCCATCCCCCCCGAGCTAGCGGGCCCTCCTACAATGAGCAGTTCTTC.

V gene TRBV27 combines with J gene TRBJ1-1; a weak D match, TRBD1 (6 bases). This CDR3 is 16 amino acids long. Germline V gene lookup returns CDR1 MNHEY and CDR2 SMNVEV (reference sequence). The V and J ends lost 6 bases and 4 bases respectively, with 21 bases between them. In nucleotides, the CDR3 is TGTGCCAGCAGGGGTTATCAGGGGTCTAGGGGCACTGAAGCTTTCTTT. Translation: CASRGYQGSRGTEAFF.

The gene calls are TRBV15 and TRBJ2-1, with 10 bases identical to TRBD1. Germline V gene sequence: CDR1 LNHNV, CDR2 YYDKDF (reference sequence). This CDR3 spans 15 amino acids. V dropped 3 bases and J dropped 4; count of bases not matched to a gene: 3. Here the CDR3 DNA reads TGTGCCACCAGCAGGGACAGGGGGTTTTACAATGAGCAGTTCTTC. It encodes CATSRDRGFYNEQFF.

V gene TRBV7-2 combines with J gene TRBJ1-3; D gene uncertain. This CDR3 has 12 amino acids. CDR1 SGHTA and CDR2 FQGNSA come from the germline V gene. Between the trimmed V and J ends, which lost 0 bases and 4 bases, there was a span of 1 base. CDR3 coding DNA: TGTGCCAGCAGCTTAGCCGGAAACACCATATATTTT. It specifies CASSLAGNTIYF.

This clone was found a few times. This chain joins TRBV27 and TRBJ2-7; tentative D call: TRBD1 (6 bases). Trimming removed 1 base from V and 3 bases from J, with 10 bases in between. Germline V gene lookup returns CDR1 MNHEY and CDR2 SMNVEV (reference sequence). This CDR3 has 14 amino acids. The CDR3: CASSLFGQNYEQYF. DNA of the CDR3: TGTGCCAGCAGTTTATTCGGACAGAACTACGAGCAGTACTTC.

This clone was found once. J is TRBJ2-5 and V is TRBV5-1; D is unresolved. Trimming left V 4 bases short and J 1 base short, with 11 bases between. Germline V gene sequence: CDR1 SGHRS, CDR2 YFSETQ. The CDR3 is 14 residues long. The CDR3 here is CASSPSRPQETQYF. In DNA, the CDR3 is TGCGCCAGCAGCCCTTCGCGCCCCCAAGAGACCCAGTACTTC.

The chain couples TRBV5-4 to TRBJ1-6, with a weak D call TRBD1 (5 bases). This CDR3 spans 15 amino acids. Germline assignment: CDR1 SGHNT and CDR2 YYREEE (reference sequence). Trimming removed 1 base from V and 6 bases from J, with 11 bases in between. CDR3 sequence (DNA): TGTGCCAGCAGCTTGCGGGACTCAATTAATTCACCCCTCCACTTT. It yields the protein CASSLRDSINSPLHF.

This clone was picked up one time. J is TRBJ1-2 and V is TRBV5-6; tentative D call: TRBD1 (5 bases). Germline V lookup: CDR1 SGHDT, CDR2 YYEEEE. The CDR3 length is 15 residues. Trimming shortened V by 6 bases and J by 2 bases, and 17 bases separated the two germline ends. CDR3 sequence (DNA): TGTGCCAGCACCCTCGGCTGGGGGGGGAACTATGGCTACACCTTC. Translation: CASTLGWGGNYGYTF.